The 22 T cell receptor beta chains reported below all come from one sample, sequenced in a study of T cells in Graves' hyperthyroidism and ophthalmopathy. RNA transcripts gave rise to amplified TCR beta CDR3 regions. The HTBI primer set drove a first-round RT-PCR of the TCR CDR3. One entry per CDR3 protein results from TCRdb running MiXCR on the multiplex PCR reads. The data hold 250,000 or so distinct CDR3 sequences, with about 14% observed a single time. Sequencing used blood. The receptors were sampled from a woman between 40 and 50 years old with Graves' hyperthyroidism that later progressed to Graves' ophthalmopathy.

This clonotype was counted many times. The chain recombines TRBV5-1 with TRBJ2-3; D might be TRBD1 (6 bases). Trimming took off 4 bases at V and 0 bases at J, with 15 bases between the two ends. Germline CDR1 SGHRS, CDR2 YFSETQ. The CDR3 length is 16 residues. CDR3 in DNA: TGCGCCAGCAGCCCCGGGACACCAAGAAGCACAGATACGCAGTATTTT. As protein: CASSPGTPRSTDTQYF.

This clonotype appeared many times. The chain is built from TRBV6-5 and TRBJ2-3; 7 bases are shared with TRBD1. Per the germline V gene, CDR1 is MNHEY and CDR2 is SVGAGI. V shed 0 bases and J 6 bases; nucleotides not matched to a gene: 9. The CDR3 runs to 16 residues. The DNA of the CDR3 is TGTGCCAGCAGTTACTCCTCGATGTGGGACAGCGATACGCAGTATTTT. This codes for CASSYSSMWDSDTQYF.

This clonotype was recorded a few times. The CDR3 spells CASSPTGRGGYTF. The CDR3, as DNA: TGTGCCAGCAGCCCGACCGGCCGGGGGGGCTACACCTTC. The gene calls are TRBV11-2 and TRBJ1-2; possible D gene TRBD1, 5 bases. The germline V gene encodes CDR1 SGHAT and CDR2 FQNNGV. The germline V and J ends were trimmed by 5 bases and 8 bases, with 15 bases remaining between them. This CDR3 region has 13 residues. Supplemented by reference TRBV11-2 and TRBJ1-2, the full variable domain reads EAGVAQSPRYKIIEKRQSVAFWCNPISGHATLYWYQQILGQGPKLLIQFQNNGVVDDSQLPKDRFSAERLKGVDSTLKIQPAKLEDSAVYLCASSPTGRGGYTFGSGTRLTVV.

This clonotype was detected only a few times. The junction and the germline gene differ at one end; a read error may be behind it. The chain employs TRBV7-9 and TRBJ1-1; a weak D match, TRBD1 (5 bases). Germline CDR1 reads SEHNR; CDR2 reads FQNEAQ (reference sequence). CDR3 length: 14 residues. The CDR3 loop reads CASGLGRGGVDAFF. In DNA, the CDR3 is TGTGCCAGCGGCTTAGGGAGGGGAGGGGTGGACGCTTTCTTT.

This clonotype was counted ten times or more. V usage is TRBV7-9 and J usage is TRBJ2-3, with TRBD2 matching over 11 bases. The V and J ends lost 9 bases and 4 bases, in that order; junction bases with no gene match: 0. Per germline, CDR1 SEHNR and CDR2 FQNEAQ (reference sequence). The CDR3 has 12 amino acids. CDR3 coding DNA: TGTGCCAGTAGCGGGAGGGCAGATACGCAGTATTTT. Encoded protein: CASSGRADTQYF.

This clonotype was found many times. V gene TRBV12-3 or TRBV12-4 combines with J gene TRBJ2-3; 7 bases match TRBD2. The CDR3 has 16 residues. V shed 1 base and J 0 bases; nucleotides not matched to a gene: 4. In DNA, the CDR3 is TGTGCCAGCAGTTTAGGGGCTAGCGGTAGCACAGATACGCAGTATTTT. Encoded protein: CASSLGASGSTDTQYF.

The chain carries TRBV6-1 and TRBJ1-5, with a weak D call TRBD1 (6 bases). In germline, CDR1 is MNHNS, CDR2 SASEGT. The CDR3 sequence is 13 residues long. Trimming removed 6 bases at V and 4 bases at J, with 10 bases between. CDR3 bases: TGTGCCAGCAGAGTCACAGGGAATCAGCCCCAGCATTTT. Translation gives CASRVTGNQPQHF.

The rearrangement joins TRBV6-1 to TRBJ2-3; TRBD2 matches at 7 bases. This CDR3 comprises 16 residues. Germline V CDR1 and CDR2: MNHNS, SASEGT. Trimming at V came to 6 bases and at J to 5 bases, leaving 14 bases not matched to a gene. CDR3 sequence (DNA): TGTGCCAGCAGCCCCCTCCTAGCGGAGAGTGTAGATACGCAGTATTTT. It codes for CASSPLLAESVDTQYF.

Ten or more counts support this clonotype. The chain carries TRBV10-3 and TRBJ1-4; D uncertain. V lost 0 bases to trimming and J lost 4 bases, with 6 bases between them. CDR1 ENHRY and CDR2 SYGVKD come from the germline V gene. The CDR3 is 14 residues long. In DNA, the CDR3 is TGTGCCATCAGTGAGTCGGGGATTAATGAAAAACTGTTTTTT. The encoded protein is CAISESGINEKLFF.

This clonotype was picked up many times. The V call is TRBV2, the J call TRBJ1-1; possible D gene TRBD1, 5 bases. The germline V and J ends were trimmed by 3 bases and 1 base, with 21 bases remaining between them. This CDR3 has 18 amino acids. Germline values: CDR1 SNHLY, CDR2 FYNNEI. The CDR3 loop is CASSDPSGGTYRNTEAFF. CDR3 nucleotide sequence: TGTGCCAGCAGTGACCCCTCTGGGGGTACGTATCGGAACACTGAAGCTTTCTTT.

This clonotype was observed many times. The chain has TRBV5-1 and TRBJ2-7, with D unresolved. Germline V gene data show CDR1 as SGHRS and CDR2 as YFSETQ. The CDR3 is 14 amino acids. The germline V and J ends were trimmed by 0 bases and 3 bases, with 10 bases remaining between them. The CDR3 protein is CASSLDPENYEQYF. The CDR3 region has the DNA TGCGCCAGCAGCTTGGATCCGGAGAACTACGAGCAGTACTTC.

This clonotype was found many times. This rearrangement joins TRBV29-1 to TRBJ2-1; the D is unclear. Germline V lookup: CDR1 SQVTM, CDR2 ANQGSEA. The CDR3 is 15 amino acids. Trimming cost V 3 bases and J 6 bases, with 18 bases left between them. CDR3 in DNA: TGCAGCGTTGACCACTACCGCCTACGTGGCAATGAGCAGTTCTTC. It translates to CSVDHYRLRGNEQFF.

The rearrangement uses TRBV28 and TRBJ2-2; possibly TRBD1 for D (6 bases). Germline loops: CDR1 MDHEN, CDR2 SYDVKM. This CDR3 is 15 amino acids long. Trimming took 4 bases from V and 5 from J, leaving 14 bases between them. CDR3 loop: CASSSAGAETGELFF. The CDR3 DNA reads TGTGCCAGCAGTTCTGCAGGGGCGGAGACCGGGGAGCTGTTTTTT.

This clonotype has at least ten counts. The rearrangement links TRBV5-1 to TRBJ2-3; TRBD1 matches 8 bases. Germline values: CDR1 SGHRS, CDR2 YFSETQ. V shed 0 bases, J shed 4 bases, and the junction held 7 bases outside the gene matches. CDR3 length: 16 amino acids. The chain's CDR3 is CASSLEDRGGADTQYF. The CDR3 region has the DNA TGCGCCAGCAGCTTGGAAGACAGGGGTGGTGCAGATACGCAGTATTTT.

This clonotype was detected many times. The chain joins TRBV2 to TRBJ2-2; D gene ambiguous. Germline V gene lookup returns CDR1 SNHLY and CDR2 FYNNEI. This CDR3 has 14 amino acids. Deletions cut 7 bases from V and 2 bases from J, with 11 bases between. CDR3 amino acids: CASTLTDNTGELFF. CDR3 DNA sequence: TGTGCCAGCACCTTAACAGACAACACCGGGGAGCTGTTTTTT.

This clonotype occurred many times. As DNA, the CDR3 is TGCAGTGCCATCGGGGGGGCAGTGGATGGCTACACCTTC. Translated, it gives CSAIGGAVDGYTF. The chain uses TRBV20-1 and TRBJ1-2, with D possibly matching TRBD1 (6 bases). This CDR3 region has 13 residues. In germline, CDR1 is DFQATT, CDR2 SNEGSKA (reference sequence). V was clipped by 6 bases and J by 6 bases, with 17 bases between them.

This clonotype was found many times. The chain joins TRBV7-8 to TRBJ2-3, with 11 bases that match TRBD2. Losses at the gene ends were 5 bases for V and 2 bases for J; bases not matched to a gene: 15. Germline V CDR1 and CDR2: SGHVS, FQNEAQ. The CDR3 is 19 residues long. The CDR3 sequence is CASSTPLRRLAGTTDTQYF. CDR3 bases: TGTGCCAGCAGCACTCCCCTCCGGCGACTAGCGGGAACCACAGATACGCAGTATTTT. The variable domain in full, completed from reference TRBV7-8 and TRBJ2-3, reads GAGVSQSPRYKVAKRGQDVALRCDPISGHVSLFWYQQALGQGPEFLTYFQNEAQLDKSGLPSDRFFAERPEGSVSTLKIQRTQQEDSAVYLCASSTPLRRLAGTTDTQYFGPGTRLTVL.

Notes on this clonotype: The junction departs from the called germline gene at one end, perhaps through a read error. The chain is built from TRBV28 and TRBJ2-2; D is possibly TRBD1 or TRBD2 (5 bases each). This CDR3 contains 16 residues. Germline V gene sequence: CDR1 MDHEN, CDR2 SYDVKM. The CDR3 spells CAGSSAPGSLTGELFF. The CDR3 DNA reads TGTGCCGGCAGTAGCGCCCCAGGGAGTCTTACCGGGGAGCTGTTTTTT. The variable domain in full, completed from reference TRBV28 and TRBJ2-2, reads DVKVTQSSRYLVKRTGEKVFLECVQDMDHENMFWYRQDPGLGLRLIYFSYDVKMKEKGDIPEGYSVSREKKERFSLILESASTNQTSMYLCAGSSAPGSLTGELFFGEGSRLTVL.

This clonotype was counted ten times or more. The chain joins TRBV12-3 or TRBV12-4 to TRBJ1-4; perhaps TRBD1 as D (5 bases). The V end lost 6 bases, the J end lost 7 bases, and 18 bases lay between the germline ends. This CDR3 comprises 15 residues. The CDR3 DNA is TGTGCCAGCAGCCCCAGACAGAATATTGGTGAAAAACTGTTTTTT. Translating it yields CASSPRQNIGEKLFF.

In its sample, this clonotype was seen many times. The chain carries TRBV30 and TRBJ1-6; D not certain. This CDR3 comprises 12 residues. V was cut by 0 bases and J by 8 bases, with 5 bases left in between. In germline, CDR1 is GTSNPN, CDR2 SVGIG (reference sequence). CDR3 in amino acids: CAWSVLYSPLHF. The CDR3 DNA sequence: TGTGCCTGGAGTGTACTATATTCACCCCTCCACTTT.

The table lists this clonotype with many counts. This chain uses TRBV3-1 with TRBJ2-5; D call uncertain. V lost 3 bases, J lost 2 bases, and 4 bases lay in between. This CDR3 contains 12 residues. Germline-derived CDR1 and CDR2 are LGHDT and YNNKEL (reference sequence). The CDR3: CASSHSQETQYF. The DNA of the CDR3 is TGTGCCAGCAGCCATTCGCAAGAGACCCAGTACTTC.

This clonotype occurred a few times. The gene calls are TRBV5-4 and TRBJ2-1; 9 nucleotides agree with TRBD2. The junction had 6 bases not matched to a gene; V was cut back by 3 bases and J by 2 bases. Germline CDR1 reads SGHNT; CDR2 reads YYREEE (reference sequence). This CDR3 comprises 16 residues. The CDR3 here is CASSYTGTSPYNEQFF. In DNA form, the CDR3 reads TGTGCCAGCAGCTACACCGGGACTAGCCCCTACAATGAGCAGTTCTTC. The full variable domain, in which reference TRBV5-4 and TRBJ2-1 provide the parts outside the CDR3, is ETGVTQSPTHLIKTRGQQVTLRCSSQSGHNTVSWYQQALGQGPQFIFQYYREEENGRGNFPPRFSGLQFPNYSSELNVNALELDDSALYLCASSYTGTSPYNEQFFGPGTRLTVL.